This T cell receptor (beta chain) emerged from a study of cytomegalovirus exposure and HLA in healthy donors. From germline, CDR1 is ENHRY and CDR2 SYGVKD. Deletions cut 4 bases from V and 11 bases from J, with 17 bases between. There are 13 residues in the CDR3. In the PCR, 60 Vbeta and 13 Jbeta primers were used. The repertoire was sequenced with immunoSEQ multiplex PCR; TCRdb's copy has only in-frame clones and lacks some. The data show under 150,000 clones, 60% to 85% seen once. This rearrangement joins TRBV10-3 to TRBJ1-1; D is unclear. The receptor was derived from a man aged 40-49 years in good health and CMV-seropositive. Material for sequencing was PBMCs. The CDR3 is CAISASLGVDAFF. DNA for the CDR3: TGTGCCATCAGTGCCTCCCTCGGGGTGGATGCTTTCTTT.